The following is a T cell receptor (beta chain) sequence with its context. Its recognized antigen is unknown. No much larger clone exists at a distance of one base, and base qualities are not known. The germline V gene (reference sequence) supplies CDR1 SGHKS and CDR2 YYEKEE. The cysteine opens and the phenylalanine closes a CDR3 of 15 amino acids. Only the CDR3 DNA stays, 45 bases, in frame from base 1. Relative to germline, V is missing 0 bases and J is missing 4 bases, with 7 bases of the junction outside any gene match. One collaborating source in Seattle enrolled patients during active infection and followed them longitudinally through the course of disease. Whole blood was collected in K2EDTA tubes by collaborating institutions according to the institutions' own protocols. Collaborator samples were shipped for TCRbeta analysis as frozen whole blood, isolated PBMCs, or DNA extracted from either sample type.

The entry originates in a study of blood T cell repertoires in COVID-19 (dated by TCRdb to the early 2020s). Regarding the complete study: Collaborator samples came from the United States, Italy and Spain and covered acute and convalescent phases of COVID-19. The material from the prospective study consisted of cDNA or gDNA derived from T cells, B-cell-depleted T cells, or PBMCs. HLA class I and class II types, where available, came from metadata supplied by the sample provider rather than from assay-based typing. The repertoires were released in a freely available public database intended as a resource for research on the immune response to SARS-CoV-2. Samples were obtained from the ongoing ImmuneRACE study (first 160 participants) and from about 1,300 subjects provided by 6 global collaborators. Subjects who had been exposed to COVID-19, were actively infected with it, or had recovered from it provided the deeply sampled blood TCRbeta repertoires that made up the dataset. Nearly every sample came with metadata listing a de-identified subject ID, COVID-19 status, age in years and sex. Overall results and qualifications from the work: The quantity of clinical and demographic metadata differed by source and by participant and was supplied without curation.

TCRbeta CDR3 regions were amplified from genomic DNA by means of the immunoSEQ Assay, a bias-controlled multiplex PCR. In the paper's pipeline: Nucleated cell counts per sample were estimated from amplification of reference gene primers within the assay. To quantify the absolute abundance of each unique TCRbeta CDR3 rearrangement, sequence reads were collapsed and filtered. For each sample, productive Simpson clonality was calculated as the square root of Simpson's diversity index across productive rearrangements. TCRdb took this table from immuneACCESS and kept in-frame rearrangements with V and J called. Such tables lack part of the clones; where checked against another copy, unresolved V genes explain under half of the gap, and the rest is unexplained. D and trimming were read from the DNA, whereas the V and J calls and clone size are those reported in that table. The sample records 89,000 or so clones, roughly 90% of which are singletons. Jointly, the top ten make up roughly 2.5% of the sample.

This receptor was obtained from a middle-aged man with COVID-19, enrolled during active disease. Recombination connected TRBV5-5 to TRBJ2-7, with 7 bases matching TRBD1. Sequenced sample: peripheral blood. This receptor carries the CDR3 CASSLGGGAYYEQYF. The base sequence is TGTGCCAGCAGCTTGGGAGGGGGCGCGTATTACGAGCAGTACTTC.